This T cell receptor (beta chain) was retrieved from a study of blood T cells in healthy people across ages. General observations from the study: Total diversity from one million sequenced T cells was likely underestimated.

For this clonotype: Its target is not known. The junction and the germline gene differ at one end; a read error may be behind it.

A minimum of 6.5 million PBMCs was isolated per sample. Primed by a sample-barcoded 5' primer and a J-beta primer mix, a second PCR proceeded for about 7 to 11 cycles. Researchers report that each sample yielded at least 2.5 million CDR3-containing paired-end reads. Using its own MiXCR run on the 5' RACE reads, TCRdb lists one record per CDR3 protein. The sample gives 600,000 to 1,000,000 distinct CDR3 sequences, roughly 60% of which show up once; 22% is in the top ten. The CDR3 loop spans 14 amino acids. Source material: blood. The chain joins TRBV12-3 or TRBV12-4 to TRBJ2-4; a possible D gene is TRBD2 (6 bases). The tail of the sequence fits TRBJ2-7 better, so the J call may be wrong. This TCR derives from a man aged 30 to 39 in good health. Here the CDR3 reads CAGSFTGGSSEQYF. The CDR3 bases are TGTGCCGGCAGTTTTACCGGGGGTTCGAGCGAGCAGTACTTC.